The 25 T cell receptor beta chains listed next were all sequenced from one sample in a study of shared clonotypes between healthy human individuals. Repertoires were generated with immunoSEQ multiplex PCR, while TCRdb's copy carries only in-frame clones and drops some. The sample holds about 1.5 million clones, more than 95% seen once. The sequencing input was naive CD4+ T cells sorted from blood. Regarding subset: CD45RA+ positively selected. The receptor set was obtained from a man aged 30 to 39 in good health.

The rearrangement joins TRBV7-8 to TRBJ2-5, with D tentatively TRBD1 or TRBD2 (5 bases each). CDR1 SGHVS and CDR2 FQNEAQ come from the germline V gene. The CDR3 sequence is 16 residues long. Between the trimmed V and J ends, which lost 1 base and 5 bases, there was a span of 17 bases. CDR3 bases: TGTGCCAGCAGCTTAGAGAGGTCTGGGACGTTGGAGACCCAGTACTTC. This translates into CASSLERSGTLETQYF.

The chain joins TRBV15 to TRBJ1-4; D not certain. The V and J ends lost 0 bases and 0 bases respectively, with 8 bases between them. Germline CDR1 LNHNV, CDR2 YYDKDF (reference sequence). This CDR3 has 16 amino acids. CDR3 nucleotides: TGTGCCACCAGCAGAGATATGACCGCAACTAATGAAAAACTGTTTTTT. Encoded protein: CATSRDMTATNEKLFF.

This chain connects TRBV7-9 to TRBJ2-7, with 9 bases matching TRBD1. The CDR3 has 16 amino acids. The trim removed 2 bases at V and 3 bases at J, leaving 8 bases unmatched. CDR1 SEHNR and CDR2 FQNEAQ come from the germline V gene (reference sequence). This chain's CDR3 is CASSLPPPGQGYEQYF. The CDR3 nucleotides are TGTGCCAGCAGCTTACCCCCCCCGGGACAGGGCTACGAGCAGTACTTC.

This rearrangement joins TRBV2 to TRBJ1-2; D unclear. Trimming removed 9 bases at V and 4 bases at J, with 18 bases between. Germline V gene data show CDR1 as SNHLY and CDR2 as FYNNEI. This CDR3 contains 14 residues. CDR3 loop: CASCAARIFYGYTF. Written as DNA, the CDR3 is TGTGCCAGTTGCGCCGCTAGGATCTTCTATGGCTACACCTTC.

As to this clone: Other DNA sequences in the same sample also yield this CDR3. This chain uses TRBV5-1 with TRBJ1-1; 7 nucleotides line up with TRBD1. Germline trimming cut 3 bases from V and 1 base from J; bases unmatched to any gene: 3. This CDR3 is built from 14 residues. The germline gives CDR1 SGHRS, CDR2 YFSETQ. CDR3 loop: CASSSDRSNTEAFF. The CDR3 nucleotides are TGCGCCAGCAGCTCGGACAGGTCGAACACTGAAGCTTTCTTT.

As to this clone: The sample holds other DNA sequences that translate to the same CDR3. The V gene is TRBV7-2, the J gene TRBJ1-5; D unclear. Trimming left V 1 base short and J 7 bases short, with 5 bases between. CDR3 size: 12 residues. Germline lookup yields CDR1 SGHTA and CDR2 FQGNSA. The CDR3 spells CASSLVGQPQHF. The DNA of the CDR3 is TGTGCCAGCAGCTTAGTGGGCCAGCCCCAGCATTTT.

This chain uses TRBV7-6 with TRBJ2-2; a weak D match, TRBD1 (6 bases). The CDR3 totals 18 residues. Germline CDR1 reads SGHVS; CDR2 reads FNYEAQ. Trimming took 6 bases from V and 6 from J, leaving 26 bases between them. The CDR3 DNA sequence: TGTGCCAGCAGTTGGGGGACACACAGATCGGTGGATTCCGGGGAGCTGTTTTTT. This sequence encodes CASSWGTHRSVDSGELFF.

This chain links TRBV7-6 with TRBJ1-4, with 8 bases matching TRBD1. The CDR3 sequence is 18 residues long. Germline lookup yields CDR1 SGHVS and CDR2 FNYEAQ. The V and J ends lost 3 bases and 10 bases, in that order; junction bases with no gene match: 19. The CDR3 DNA sequence: TGTGCCAGCAGCTTTCTCCAAGGACAGGGACAAAATGAAGGAAAACTGTTTTTT. Translated: CASSFLQGQGQNEGKLFF. The full variable domain, in which reference TRBV7-6 and TRBJ1-4 provide the parts outside the CDR3, is GAGVSQSPRYKVTKRGQDVALRCDPISGHVSLYWYRQALGQGPEFLTYFNYEAQQDKSGLPNDRFSAERPEGSISTLTIQRTEQRDSAMYRCASSFLQGQGQNEGKLFFGSGTQLSVL.

The V gene is TRBV18, the J gene TRBJ2-1; D gene uncertain. The length of the CDR3 is 14 residues. V was cut by 1 base and J by 9 bases, with 13 bases left in between. Germline loops: CDR1 KGHSH, CDR2 LQKENI. As DNA, the CDR3 is TGTGCCAGCTCACCACTGAGTTTAGAAGGTGAGCAGTTCTTC. This codes for CASSPLSLEGEQFF.

The chain joins TRBV6-1 to TRBJ2-5; D remains unclear. V dropped 2 bases and J dropped 2 bases, with 6 bases sitting between them. The CDR3 is made up of 13 amino acids. Germline V CDR1 and CDR2: MNHNS, SASEGT. For the CDR3, the DNA is TGTGCCAGCAGTGAACTACAGCAAGAGACCCAGTACTTC. Protein: CASSELQQETQYF.

This clone was observed once. The chain links TRBV5-3 to TRBJ2-3, with D possibly being TRBD1 (8 bases). TRBV5-3 is labeled an ORF, and its function is uncertain. The CDR3 totals 15 residues. The V end lost 6 bases, the J end lost 5 bases, and 19 bases lay between the germline ends. The CDR3 here is CARNLSQGGIDTQYF. The DNA of the CDR3 is TGTGCCAGAAACCTATCACAGGGGGGGATAGATACGCAGTATTTT.

The CDR3 DNA sequence: TGCGCCAGCAGCGTGGGACAGGTTGTAGAGACCCAGTACTTC. Its translation is CASSVGQVVETQYF. The chain combines TRBV5-1 with TRBJ2-5; 8 nucleotides match TRBD1. Per germline, CDR1 SGHRS and CDR2 YFSETQ. Trimming cost V 4 bases and J 4 bases; bases outside gene matches: 6. The CDR3 spans 14 residues.

This clone is a singleton in its sample. An end of the junction does not agree with germline; a read error may underlie this. The chain links TRBV28 to TRBJ2-3; a possible D gene is TRBD2 (6 bases). Germline-derived CDR1 and CDR2 are MDHEN and SYDVKM. This CDR3 region has 12 residues. CDR3 sequence: CASSSGTERVNF. The CDR3 DNA is TGTGCCAGCAGTTCCGGGACTGAGCGGGTGAATTTT.

The chain joins TRBV15 to TRBJ2-7; unclear D gene. This CDR3 is built from 15 residues. Trimming left V 5 bases short and J 5 bases short, with 19 bases between. The germline gives CDR1 LNHNV, CDR2 YYDKDF (reference sequence). The CDR3 region has the DNA TGTGCCACCAGCGTCGCGAGGCGAGCGACTGACGAGCAGTACTTC. Translating gives CATSVARRATDEQYF.

J is TRBJ2-7 and V is TRBV5-3; D remains unclear. TRBV5-3 qualifies as an ORF whose function is uncertain. Trimming shortened V by 2 bases and J by 2 bases, and 5 bases separated the two germline ends. CDR3 length: 12 amino acids. For the CDR3, the DNA is TGTGCCAGAAGCTTCAGTACCTACGAGCAGTACTTC. Its protein is CARSFSTYEQYF.

The rearrangement links TRBV28 to TRBJ2-6; TRBD1 matches 9 bases. Losses at the gene ends were 2 bases for V and 4 bases for J; bases not matched to a gene: 6. Per the germline V gene, CDR1 is MDHEN and CDR2 is SYDVKM. The CDR3 covers 17 residues. CDR3 residues: CASSLSGTGYGANVLTF. The CDR3 bases are TGTGCCAGCAGTTTAAGCGGGACAGGGTACGGGGCCAACGTCCTGACTTTC.

The chain uses TRBV28 and TRBJ2-1; perhaps D is TRBD1 or TRBD2 (6 bases each). The ends were cut back, 2 bases at V and 8 bases at J, with 16 bases in the middle. Germline V gives CDR1 MDHEN, CDR2 SYDVKM. This CDR3 region has 15 residues. The CDR3 loop is CASSLPLGGRDEQFF. As DNA, the CDR3 is TGTGCCAGCAGTTTACCCCTCGGGGGCAGGGATGAGCAGTTCTTC.

The count of this clone is one. V gene TRBV28 combines with J gene TRBJ2-1; 10 bases map to TRBD2. This CDR3 has 17 residues. V lost 4 bases to trimming and J lost 0 bases; unmatched junction nucleotides: 6. Germline CDR1 reads MDHEN; CDR2 reads SYDVKM. As DNA, the CDR3 is TGTGCCAGCAGTTCACCTAGCGGGAGAGACTCCTACAATGAGCAGTTCTTC. Protein: CASSSPSGRDSYNEQFF.

This chain links TRBV9 with TRBJ2-1; perhaps TRBD1 as D (5 bases). This CDR3 is 16 amino acids long. Per the germline V gene, CDR1 is SGDLS and CDR2 is YYNGEE. Trimming removed 0 bases from V and 1 base from J, with 11 bases in between. The CDR3 loop is CASSVEGLRSYNEQFF. Here the CDR3 DNA reads TGTGCCAGCAGCGTAGAGGGGCTAAGGTCCTACAATGAGCAGTTCTTC.

Regarding this clone: The sample contains more than one DNA sequence encoding this CDR3. The V gene is TRBV7-9, the J gene TRBJ1-1, with 7 bases identical to TRBD1. The V gene end was trimmed by 1 base and the J gene end by 3 bases; junction bases not matched to a gene: 2. From germline, CDR1 is SEHNR and CDR2 FQNEAQ (reference sequence). This CDR3 is 14 amino acids long. In DNA, the CDR3 is TGTGCCAGCAGCTTAGGACAGGGAGACACTGAAGCTTTCTTT. It yields the protein CASSLGQGDTEAFF.

The rearrangement links TRBV27 to TRBJ1-1; 8 bases fit TRBD1. After removal of 3 bases from V and 0 bases from J, the junction contained 9 bases not matched to a gene. The length of the CDR3 is 17 residues. Per germline, CDR1 MNHEY and CDR2 SMNVEV (reference sequence). The chain's CDR3 is CASSFGQGAVMNTEAFF. In nucleotides, the CDR3 is TGTGCCAGCAGTTTCGGACAGGGAGCAGTTATGAACACTGAAGCTTTCTTT.

J is TRBJ1-1 and V is TRBV9; D is perhaps TRBD1 (5 bases). The germline V gene encodes CDR1 SGDLS and CDR2 YYNGEE. The CDR3 consists of 14 residues. V dropped 3 bases and J dropped 0 bases, with 9 bases sitting between them. The CDR3: CASSEGTVNTEAFF. CDR3 coding DNA: TGTGCCAGCAGCGAGGGGACGGTGAACACTGAAGCTTTCTTT.

This chain links TRBV27 with TRBJ1-1; D not resolved. V was shortened by 3 bases and J by 0 bases, with 11 bases between the two germline ends. The CDR3 has 15 residues. CDR1 MNHEY and CDR2 SMNVEV come from the germline V gene (reference sequence). CDR3 coding DNA: TGTGCCAGCAGTTTGAACGGAGACATGAACACTGAAGCTTTCTTT. Amino acid sequence: CASSLNGDMNTEAFF.

J is TRBJ2-2 and V is TRBV5-1, with 9 bases fitting TRBD2. This CDR3 has 16 amino acids. Trimming cost V 3 bases and J 5 bases; bases outside gene matches: 8. CDR1 SGHRS and CDR2 YFSETQ come from the germline V gene. Written as DNA, the CDR3 is TGCGCCAGCAGCTCGAGCGGGAGGCAGGGGACCGGGGAGCTGTTTTTT. Protein sequence: CASSSSGRQGTGELFF.

The chain combines TRBV7-9 with TRBJ1-3; no definite D call. Trimming removed 5 bases from V and 1 base from J, with 15 bases in between. The CDR3 has 16 amino acids. The germline V gene encodes CDR1 SEHNR and CDR2 FQNEAQ (reference sequence). CDR3 amino acids: CASSHRGRTSGNTIYF. The DNA of the CDR3 is TGTGCCAGCAGCCATCGGGGTAGGACGTCTGGAAACACCATATATTTT.